This T cell receptor beta chain emerged from a study of patients and donors after allogeneic stem cell transplantation. This clonotype came up a few times. One entry per CDR3 protein results from TCRdb running MiXCR on the RT-PCR reads. The top ten clones hold around 6% of a sample with some 880,000 distinct CDR3 sequences, about a sixth of them seen once. Trimming took 3 bases from V and 0 from J, leaving 14 bases between them. The V gene's germline CDR1 is LGHNA and CDR2 YSLEER. CDR3 length equals 17 residues. Sequencing input: blood, either unsorted or a sorted T cell fraction (not recorded which). The sequence derives from a human donor who was either an allogeneic HSCT recipient or a stem cell or donor lymphocyte infusion donor (not recorded which). It is not recorded whose cells these are; they may come from a transplant donor. This chain joins TRBV4-3 and TRBJ2-2, with D uncertain. CDR3 sequence (DNA): TGCGCCAGCAGCCAGACCTTTTTCAGCGCGAACACCGGGGAGCTGTTTTTT. Its protein is CASSQTFFSANTGELFF.